This T cell receptor beta chain stems from a study of cytotoxic CD8 clonotypes in ibrutinib-treated CLL. The overall study: Partial responses totalled roughly 24 and complete responses 2; after median approximately 62 months, approximately 15 remained remitted and approximately twelve progressed.

The CDR3 sequence is 17 residues long. The germline V gene has CDR1 WNHNN and CDR2 SYGVQD (reference sequence). V shed 3 bases and J 0 bases; nucleotides not matched to a gene: 5. Data came from immunoSEQ multiplex PCR; TCRdb stores just in-frame clones and leaves some out. The profile covers tens of thousands of clones, with approximately 70% appearing a single time and around an eighth taken by the ten largest. Here the sequenced sample was PBMCs, taken after 12 months of ibrutinib treatment. This chain joins TRBV10-1 and TRBJ2-7; 13 bases line up with TRBD2. The clonotype was recovered from a human donor with chronic lymphocytic leukemia. DNA for the CDR3: TGCGCCAGCAGTGACCGACTAGCGGGAGGTAACTCCTACGAGCAGTACTTC. This codes for CASSDRLAGGNSYEQYF.